One sample yielded the 18 T cell receptor beta chains listed below, sequenced in a study of cytomegalovirus exposure and HLA in healthy donors. With 60 Vbeta and 13 Jbeta primers, the PCR was carried out. Profiled with immunoSEQ multiplex PCR; TCRdb holds only in-frame clones, not every one. Of 200,000 or so clones in the sample, more than 70% were seen once. The material sequenced was PBMCs. These receptors were collected from a human donor in good health.

The J gene is TRBJ1-5, the V gene TRBV6-5, with TRBD1 matching over 8 bases. V lost 5 bases to trimming and J lost 6 bases; unmatched junction nucleotides: 9. Germline CDR1 and CDR2: MNHEY and SVGAGI. The CDR3 has 15 amino acids. CDR3: CASSTDRGSGQPQHF. CDR3 in DNA: TGTGCCAGCAGTACCGACAGGGGATCCGGTCAGCCCCAGCATTTT.

The rearrangement links TRBV14 to TRBJ2-5; TRBD2 might be the D (6 bases). Germline-derived CDR1 and CDR2 are SGHDN and FVKESK. The CDR3 loop spans 14 amino acids. The V end lost 4 bases, the J end lost 7 bases, and 16 bases lay between the germline ends. CDR3: CASSRAGGPGTQYF. CDR3 nucleotide sequence: TGTGCCAGCAGCCGAGCTGGAGGGCCGGGGACCCAGTACTTC.

V and J are TRBV7-2 and TRBJ2-7, with TRBD2 identical over 8 bases. CDR3 length: 15 residues. Per the germline V gene, CDR1 is SGHTA and CDR2 is FQGNSA. V dropped 1 base and J dropped 1; count of bases not matched to a gene: 3. CDR3 bases: TGTGCCAGCAGCTTAGAACTAGCGGTATCCTACGAGCAGTACTTC. It yields the protein CASSLELAVSYEQYF.

V gene TRBV7-9 combines with J gene TRBJ2-1, with 7 bases that match TRBD2. This CDR3 is built from 14 residues. V was clipped by 3 bases and J by 5 bases; unmatched bases: 4. The V gene's germline CDR1 is SEHNR and CDR2 FQNEAQ (reference sequence). CDR3: CASSLGGKDNEQFF. The CDR3 DNA is TGTGCCAGCAGCTTGGGGGGGAAGGACAATGAGCAGTTCTTC.

V usage is TRBV15 and J usage is TRBJ2-1; 10 bases map to TRBD2. J lost 7 bases, V lost 7 bases, and 10 bases had no gene match. The CDR3 sequence is 15 residues long. CDR1 and CDR2 from the germline V gene are LNHNV and YYDKDF (reference sequence). The CDR3 bases are TGTGCCACCACCGAAGGGGCTAGCGGGAGTAATGAGCAGTTCTTC. This gives the protein CATTEGASGSNEQFF.

CDR3 coding DNA: TGTGCCAGCAGCCAACTAGCGGGAGAAGAGACCCAGTACTTC. Amino acids: CASSQLAGEETQYF. The V call is TRBV2, the J call TRBJ2-5; 11 positions agree with TRBD2. With 6 bases clipped from V and 3 bases from J, the junction kept 3 bases outside the gene matches. CDR1 and CDR2 (germline): SNHLY, FYNNEI. This CDR3 is built from 14 residues.

The chain is built from TRBV7-3 and TRBJ2-7; 11 nucleotides match TRBD1. CDR1 is SGHTA, CDR2 FQGTGA, per germline. Trimming took 2 bases from V and 2 from J; bases not matched to a gene: 2. The CDR3 covers 15 residues. The CDR3 protein is CASSLGGQGAYEQYF. Written as DNA, the CDR3 is TGTGCCAGCAGCTTAGGGGGACAGGGGGCCTACGAGCAGTACTTC.

The chain carries TRBV5-1 and TRBJ1-1; D gene unclear. The CDR3 spans 12 residues. Trimming stripped 3 bases from V and 5 bases from J, with 8 bases between. The germline V gene encodes CDR1 SGHRS and CDR2 YFSETQ. DNA of the CDR3: TGCGCCAGCAGCTCCGGGAGTACTGAAGCTTTCTTT. Protein product: CASSSGSTEAFF.

This clone was observed a handful of times. This chain connects TRBV4-3 to TRBJ2-1, with TRBD2 as a possible D gene (7 bases). The germline V gene encodes CDR1 LGHNA and CDR2 YSLEER. This CDR3 contains 16 residues. The V and J ends lost 5 bases and 2 bases respectively, with 16 bases between them. CDR3 DNA sequence: TGCGCCAGCAGCATTGAAAGGGGGGGGACCTACAATGAGCAGTTCTTC. Its translation is CASSIERGGTYNEQFF.

About this clone itself: The junction departs from germline at one end; a sequencing error may be responsible. The rearrangement joins TRBV7-9 to TRBJ2-7; maybe TRBD1 (6 bases). The CDR3 loop spans 14 amino acids. Germline lookup yields CDR1 SEHNR and CDR2 FQNEAQ (reference sequence). CDR3 sequence (DNA): TGTTCCAGCAGCTTGCCCAGGGACATCCACGAGCAGTACTTC. The encoded protein is CSSSLPRDIHEQYF.

The V and J genes are TRBV7-2 and TRBJ2-1, with 13 nucleotides matching TRBD2. The CDR3 length is 18 residues. V lost 4 bases, J lost 3 bases, and 9 bases stayed unmatched. Looked up from germline, CDR1 is SGHTA and CDR2 is FQGNSA. CDR3 sequence reads: CASSSPTSGRWNYNEQFF. CDR3 sequence (DNA): TGTGCCAGCAGCTCCCCGACTAGCGGGAGGTGGAACTACAATGAGCAGTTCTTC.

V usage is TRBV6-1 and J usage is TRBJ1-5; D perhaps matches TRBD1 (5 bases). Germline CDR1 MNHNS, CDR2 SASEGT. CDR3 length equals 13 residues. Deletions cut 3 bases from V and 7 bases from J, with 10 bases between. The CDR3 DNA follows: TGTGCCAGCAGTGACAGGGTTGGGCAGCCCCAGCATTTT. Translating it yields CASSDRVGQPQHF.

The V and J genes are TRBV11-1 and TRBJ1-4, with D maybe TRBD1 (5 bases). Germline loops: CDR1 SGHAT, CDR2 FQDESV (reference sequence). The CDR3 extends over 14 amino acids. The V end was cut by 2 bases, the J end by 1 base, with 5 bases between. As DNA, the CDR3 is TGTGCCAGCAGCTTACAGGGAACTAATGAAAAACTGTTTTTT. This codes for CASSLQGTNEKLFF.

The V call is TRBV14, the J call TRBJ1-3; D gene unclear. Trimming removed 1 base at V and 4 bases at J, with 8 bases between. Germline V lookup: CDR1 SGHDN, CDR2 FVKESK. The CDR3 loop spans 14 amino acids. The CDR3 region is CASSQGAPGNTIYF. The CDR3 DNA sequence: TGTGCCAGCAGCCAAGGCGCGCCGGGAAACACCATATATTTT.

This clone was detected only once. This chain links TRBV5-1 with TRBJ1-5; 7 bases align to TRBD1. This CDR3 has 15 amino acids. J was trimmed by 0 bases and V by 0 bases; bases with no gene match: 0. Germline V gives CDR1 SGHRS, CDR2 YFSETQ. This CDR3 reads CASSLGTGSNQPQHF. For the CDR3, the DNA is TGCGCCAGCAGCTTGGGGACAGGTAGCAATCAGCCCCAGCATTTT.

V is TRBV25-1 and J is TRBJ2-1; D remains ambiguous. V was pared by 0 bases and J by 3 bases, with 3 bases between. Germline values: CDR1 MGHDK, CDR2 SYGVNS. CDR3 size: 13 residues. CDR3 in DNA: TGTGCCAGCAGTGAATACGGCTACAATGAGCAGTTCTTC. Its translation: CASSEYGYNEQFF.

The CDR3 is CASSASGGYEDEQYF. The CDR3 region has the DNA TGTGCCAGCAGCGCCTCTGGGGGGTACGAGGACGAGCAGTACTTC. This chain joins TRBV9 and TRBJ2-7; maybe TRBD2 (6 bases). The V and J ends lost 3 bases and 5 bases respectively, with 18 bases between them. The CDR3 is made up of 15 amino acids. Germline V gene data show CDR1 as SGDLS and CDR2 as YYNGEE.

This chain joins TRBV4-3 and TRBJ2-7, with TRBD1 matching over 7 bases. This CDR3 spans 15 amino acids. Germline loops: CDR1 LGHNA, CDR2 YSLEER. V trimming: 0 bases; J trimming: 7 bases; junction bases outside the gene matches: 9. The CDR3 loop reads CASSQDGTENGEQYF. As DNA, the CDR3 is TGCGCCAGCAGCCAAGATGGGACAGAGAATGGTGAGCAGTACTTC.